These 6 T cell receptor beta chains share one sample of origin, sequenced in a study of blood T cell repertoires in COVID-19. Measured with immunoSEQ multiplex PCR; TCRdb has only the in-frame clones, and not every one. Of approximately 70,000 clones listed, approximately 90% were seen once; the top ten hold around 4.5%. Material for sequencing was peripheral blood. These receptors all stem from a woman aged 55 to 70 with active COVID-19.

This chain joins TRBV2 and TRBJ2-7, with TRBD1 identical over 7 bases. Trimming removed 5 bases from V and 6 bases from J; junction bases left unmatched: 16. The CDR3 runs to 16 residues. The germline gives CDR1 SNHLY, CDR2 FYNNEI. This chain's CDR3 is CASSTLGQNSFGEQYF. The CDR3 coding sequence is TGTGCCAGCAGTACATTGGGACAGAACAGCTTCGGCGAGCAGTACTTC.

The CDR3 sequence is CASSSSGTVRSGANVLTF. The CDR3 nucleotides read TGTGCCAGCAGTTCCTCCGGGACAGTACGCTCTGGGGCCAACGTCCTGACTTTC. V gene TRBV28 combines with J gene TRBJ2-6; 7 bases agree with TRBD1. J gave up 0 bases and V 4 bases, and 9 bases lay outside the gene matches. Germline CDR1 and CDR2: MDHEN and SYDVKM. CDR3 length equals 18 residues.

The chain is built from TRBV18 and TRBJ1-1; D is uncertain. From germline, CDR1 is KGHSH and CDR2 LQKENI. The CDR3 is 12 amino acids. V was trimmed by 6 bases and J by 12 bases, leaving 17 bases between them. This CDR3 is CASSPRVDRTFF. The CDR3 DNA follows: TGTGCCAGCTCCCCTCGGGTCGATCGAACTTTCTTT.

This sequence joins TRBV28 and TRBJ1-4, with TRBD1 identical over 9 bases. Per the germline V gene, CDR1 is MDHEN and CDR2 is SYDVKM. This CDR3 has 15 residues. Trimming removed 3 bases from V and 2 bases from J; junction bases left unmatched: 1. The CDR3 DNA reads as TGTGCCAGCAGTTTTGGGACAGGGACTAATGAAAAACTGTTTTTT. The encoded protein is CASSFGTGTNEKLFF.

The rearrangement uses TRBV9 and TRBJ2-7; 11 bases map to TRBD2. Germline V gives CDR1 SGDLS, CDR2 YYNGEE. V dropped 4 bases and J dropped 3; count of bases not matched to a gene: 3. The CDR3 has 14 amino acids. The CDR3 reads CASSRTSGRYEQYF. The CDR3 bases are TGTGCCAGCAGCAGGACTAGCGGGCGCTACGAGCAGTACTTC.

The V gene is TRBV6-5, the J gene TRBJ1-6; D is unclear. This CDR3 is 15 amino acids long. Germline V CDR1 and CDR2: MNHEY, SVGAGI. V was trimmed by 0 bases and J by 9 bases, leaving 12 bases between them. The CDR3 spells CASSYSGRGGSPLHF. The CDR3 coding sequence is TGTGCCAGCAGTTACTCGGGGAGAGGAGGTTCACCCCTCCACTTT.